The 20 T cell receptor beta chains in this list originate from one sample, sequenced in a study of blood T cell repertoires in COVID-19. Sequencing used immunoSEQ multiplex PCR; TCRdb keeps in-frame clones, though not all of them. The repertoire includes about 80,000 clones, around 82% of them detected once, and 20% to 25% sits in the top ten. The specimen was peripheral blood. All receptors come from a human donor in a cohort sampled during active COVID-19.

The V call is TRBV29-1, the J call TRBJ2-6, with TRBD1 as a possible D gene (5 bases). The CDR3 has 14 residues. Germline values: CDR1 SQVTM, CDR2 ANQGSEA. With 7 bases removed from V and 3 bases from J, the gap between germline ends came to 13 bases. The DNA for the CDR3 is TGCAGCGCCAAACAGGCAGGTGGGGCCAACGTCCTGACTTTC. The encoded protein is CSAKQAGGANVLTF.

The J gene is TRBJ2-1, the V gene TRBV9, with D possibly TRBD2 on 6 matching bases. The germline CDR1 and CDR2 sequences are SGDLS and YYNGEE. The CDR3 has 15 residues. V lost 2 bases to trimming and J lost 0 bases, with 9 bases between them. CDR3 DNA: TGTGCCAGCAGCGTCCGGGACTCCTCCTACAATGAGCAGTTCTTC. It specifies CASSVRDSSYNEQFF.

This clone was seen only once. The rearrangement links TRBV6-6 to TRBJ1-1; no reliable D call. Trimming shortened V by 5 bases and J by 3 bases, and 13 bases separated the two germline ends. Germline CDR1 reads MNHNY; CDR2 reads SVGAGI (reference sequence). The CDR3 totals 14 residues. DNA for the CDR3: TGTGCCAGCAGTGGGTTCGGGTCGTACACTGAAGCTTTCTTT. Protein sequence: CASSGFGSYTEAFF.

J is TRBJ2-7 and V is TRBV27, with 10 bases identical to TRBD1. CDR3 length equals 15 residues. The J segment lost 2 bases and the V segment lost 5 bases, leaving 6 bases of the junction unmatched. CDR1 is MNHEY and CDR2 is SMNVEV in the germline V gene (reference sequence). CDR3 region: CASSPGTGVPYEQYF. The CDR3 DNA follows: TGTGCCAGCAGTCCCGGGACAGGGGTACCCTACGAGCAGTACTTC.

In DNA, the CDR3 is TGTGCCAGCAGCTTAGGGCCCCGTACGCAGTATTTT. This sequence encodes CASSLGPRTQYF. The rearrangement joins TRBV7-9 to TRBJ2-3; D is uncertain. Trimming took off 1 base at V and 8 bases at J, with 7 bases between the two ends. Germline V gene lookup returns CDR1 SEHNR and CDR2 FQNEAQ (reference sequence). This CDR3 region has 12 residues. The entire variable domain, with the rest obtained from reference TRBV7-9 and TRBJ2-3, is as follows: DTGVSQNPRHKITKRGQNVTFRCDPISEHNRLYWYRQTLGQGPEFLTYFQNEAQLEKSRLLSDRFSAERPKGSFSTLEIQRTEQGDSAMYLCASSLGPRTQYFGPGTRLTVL.

The rearrangement joins TRBV19 to TRBJ1-1; D unclear. The CDR3 extends over 15 amino acids. The germline gives CDR1 LNHDA, CDR2 SQIVND (reference sequence). Between the trimmed V and J ends, which lost 4 bases and 1 base, there was a span of 13 bases. The CDR3 DNA is TGTGCCAGTAGTAAGGAGGGAGGATGGAACACTGAAGCTTTCTTT. Translated, it gives CASSKEGGWNTEAFF.

This clone was seen only a few times. The CDR3, as DNA: TGTGCCAGCAGCCAGTTGGGACAGGGACTCATGAACACTGAAGCTTTCTTT. Translation gives CASSQLGQGLMNTEAFF. The chain couples TRBV14 to TRBJ1-1; 9 bases are a match to TRBD1. J was trimmed by 0 bases and V by 3 bases; bases with no gene match: 8. CDR1 and CDR2 (germline): SGHDN, FVKESK. This CDR3 spans 17 amino acids.

CDR3 loop: CASSLRGGVNNEQFF. The CDR3 DNA reads TGCGCCAGCAGCCTCCGGGGAGGGGTCAACAATGAGCAGTTCTTC. The chain joins TRBV5-1 to TRBJ2-1; 7 positions match TRBD2. Germline assignment: CDR1 SGHRS and CDR2 YFSETQ. This CDR3 is 15 amino acids long. Trimming removed 4 bases from V and 5 bases from J; junction bases left unmatched: 9.

The chain employs TRBV6-1 and TRBJ1-1; D gene uncertain. Germline CDR1 reads MNHNS; CDR2 reads SASEGT. Trimming shortened V by 1 base and J by 5 bases, and 5 bases separated the two germline ends. This CDR3 is built from 12 residues. The CDR3 sequence: CASSEGGTEAFF. As DNA, the CDR3 is TGTGCCAGCAGTGAAGGAGGGACTGAAGCTTTCTTT.

This clone has more than one count but fewer than ten. The chain has TRBV30 and TRBJ1-1; TRBD1 matches 9 bases. The V gene's germline CDR1 is GTSNPN and CDR2 SVGIG (reference sequence). The CDR3 runs to 17 residues. V lost 3 bases to trimming and J lost 0 bases; unmatched junction nucleotides: 11. The CDR3 reads CAWRPGQGRYMNTEAFF. CDR3 DNA: TGTGCCTGGAGGCCGGGACAGGGAAGATATATGAACACTGAAGCTTTCTTT.

In its sample, this clone was seen once. The rearrangement joins TRBV28 to TRBJ2-3; D may be TRBD1 (5 bases). V lost 6 bases, J lost 10 bases, and 17 bases lay in between. The CDR3 runs to 13 residues. Germline-derived CDR1 and CDR2 are MDHEN and SYDVKM. CDR3 in DNA: TGTGCCAGCAGCCTGGGGCAACTGGTGGCGCAGTATTTT. This translates into CASSLGQLVAQYF.

This chain joins TRBV2 and TRBJ1-1, with D possibly being TRBD1 (5 bases). In germline, CDR1 is SNHLY, CDR2 FYNNEI. The CDR3 length is 16 residues. Trimming cost V 3 bases and J 0 bases, with 14 bases left between them. The CDR3 nucleotides are TGTGCCAGCAGTGACTCGCGAGGGGAGGTGAACACTGAAGCTTTCTTT. Translated: CASSDSRGEVNTEAFF.

This chain joins TRBV7-9 and TRBJ2-3; maybe TRBD1 (5 bases). The V gene lost 4 bases and the J gene lost 0 bases, with 11 bases spanning the gap. CDR1 is SEHNR, CDR2 FQNEAQ, per germline (reference sequence). The CDR3 sequence is 15 residues long. CDR3 DNA sequence: TGTGCCAGCAGCTCGACAGATACGAGCACAGATACGCAGTATTTT. It translates to CASSSTDTSTDTQYF.

The rearrangement joins TRBV5-1 to TRBJ2-5, with D possibly matching TRBD1 (6 bases). The germline gives CDR1 SGHRS, CDR2 YFSETQ. Between the trimmed V and J ends, which lost 4 bases and 4 bases, there was a span of 17 bases. The CDR3 runs 15 residues. CDR3 DNA sequence: TGCGCCAGCAGCCGTACGGACCGAGGGGGAGAGACCCAGTACTTC. As protein: CASSRTDRGGETQYF.

This rearrangement joins TRBV3-1 (or the pseudogene TRBV3-2) to TRBJ1-6, with D unclear. This CDR3 spans 13 amino acids. V lost 1 base and J 9 bases, leaving 7 bases between the germline ends. The V gene's germline CDR1 is LGHDT and CDR2 YNNKEL (reference sequence). For the CDR3, the DNA is TGTGCCAGCAGCCAAGGCGGGAGTTCACCCCTCCACTTT. Translation: CASSQGGSSPLHF.

There are a few counts of this clone. In DNA form, the CDR3 reads TGCGCCAGCAGCTTACTCCCGTCGCAGAACACCGGGGAGCTGTTTTTT. Protein product: CASSLLPSQNTGELFF. The chain employs TRBV5-1 and TRBJ2-2; D remains ambiguous. The germline CDR1 and CDR2 sequences are SGHRS and YFSETQ. V lost 2 bases and J lost 1, with 12 bases in between. This CDR3 is 16 amino acids long.

A few counts support this clone. This sequence joins TRBV7-9 and TRBJ1-1; D is possibly TRBD1 (5 bases). CDR3 length: 13 residues. The ends were cut back, 5 bases at V and 4 bases at J, with 11 bases in the middle. The germline V gene encodes CDR1 SEHNR and CDR2 FQNEAQ (reference sequence). CDR3 sequence: CASSKTDSTEAFF. DNA for the CDR3: TGTGCCAGCAGCAAGACAGACTCCACTGAAGCTTTCTTT.

This chain joins TRBV5-1 and TRBJ2-3; no clear D gene. CDR3 size: 16 residues. Trimming removed 0 bases at V and 1 base at J, with 12 bases between. Germline V CDR1 and CDR2: SGHRS, YFSETQ. The CDR3 nucleotides read TGCGCCAGCAGCTTGGTGCCGGGTTCACGCACAGATACGCAGTATTTT. Translating gives CASSLVPGSRTDTQYF.

This sequence joins TRBV19 and TRBJ1-1; TRBD1 matches at 7 bases. V lost 7 bases and J lost 1; bases outside the gene matches: 9. The CDR3 is 15 amino acids. Germline values: CDR1 LNHDA, CDR2 SQIVND (reference sequence). CDR3 loop: CASNLRGTTNTEAFF. The CDR3 region has the DNA TGTGCCAGTAACCTCAGGGGGACAACGAACACTGAAGCTTTCTTT.

The chain links TRBV29-1 to TRBJ2-7, with 7 nucleotides matching TRBD1. The CDR3 length is 14 residues. The V segment lost 6 bases and the J segment 3 bases; nucleotides outside the gene matches: 11. Germline-derived CDR1 and CDR2 are SQVTM and ANQGSEA. The CDR3 DNA sequence: TGCAGCGTGACCAGAGGGGGCACCGGCTACGAGCAGTACTTC. Its translation: CSVTRGGTGYEQYF.